These 13 T cell receptor beta chains were all obtained from the same sample, sequenced in a study of T cell responses to AZD1222 COVID-19 vaccine. TCRdb keeps only in-frame clones here, not all; method: immunoSEQ multiplex PCR. Seen here are about 130,000 clones, 80% to 90% observed once, and the top ten hold around 5.8%. This material consisted of peripheral blood, taken on day 0 of AZD1222 vaccination. These receptors all stem from an adult in good health.

V is TRBV20-1 and J is TRBJ2-1, with D possibly matching TRBD2 (5 bases). The CDR3 contains 15 residues. V lost 6 bases to trimming and J lost 0 bases, with 15 bases between them. Per germline, CDR1 DFQATT and CDR2 SNEGSKA (reference sequence). The CDR3 sequence is CSASGVASSYNEQFF. In DNA, the CDR3 is TGCAGTGCGAGTGGGGTAGCGAGCTCCTACAATGAGCAGTTCTTC.

The chain recombines TRBV7-9 with TRBJ1-4, with D perhaps TRBD1 (5 bases). Trimming stripped 5 bases from V and 0 bases from J, with 16 bases between. Germline V CDR1 and CDR2: SEHNR, FQNEAQ (reference sequence). The CDR3 sequence is 17 residues long. This CDR3 reads CASSRGPLGTTNEKLFF. The CDR3 DNA reads TGTGCCAGCAGCAGGGGACCCCTTGGAACAACTAATGAAAAACTGTTTTTT.

This sequence joins TRBV6-5 and TRBJ1-3; D may be TRBD1 (5 bases). Germline CDR1 MNHEY, CDR2 SVGAGI. The V end was cut by 6 bases, the J end by 0 bases, with 12 bases between. This CDR3 is 15 amino acids long. This CDR3 is CASSTNRFSGNTIYF. The CDR3, as DNA: TGTGCCAGCAGCACCAACAGGTTCTCTGGAAACACCATATATTTT.

The V call is TRBV27, the J call TRBJ1-4; tentative D call: TRBD1 (5 bases). CDR1 and CDR2 from the germline V gene are MNHEY and SMNVEV (reference sequence). The CDR3 is 17 residues long. V lost 3 bases and J 8 bases, leaving 22 bases between the germline ends. The CDR3 bases are TGTGCCAGCAGTTTCGGGTTTTCTGGGGGATCGGAGGAAAAACTGTTTTTT. This encodes CASSFGFSGGSEEKLFF. The full variable domain, rest sourced from reference TRBV27 and TRBJ1-4, is EAQVTQNPRYLITVTGKKLTVTCSQNMNHEYMSWYRQDPGLGLRQIYYSMNVEVTDKGDVPEGYKVSRKEKRNFPLILESPSPNQTSLYFCASSFGFSGGSEEKLFFGSGTQLSVL.

J is TRBJ2-1 and V is TRBV27, with 13 bases identical to TRBD2. Germline V gene data show CDR1 as MNHEY and CDR2 as SMNVEV (reference sequence). This CDR3 is 14 amino acids long. V trimming: 4 bases; J trimming: 9 bases; junction bases outside the gene matches: 3. The CDR3 loop is CASSSGLAGAEQFF. The CDR3 nucleotides are TGTGCCAGCAGTTCCGGACTAGCGGGAGCTGAGCAGTTCTTC.

This chain connects TRBV11-2 to TRBJ2-7, with D perhaps given as TRBD1 or TRBD2 (5 bases each). From germline, CDR1 is SGHAT and CDR2 FQNNGV. CDR3 length: 15 residues. Between the trimmed V and J ends, which lost 1 base and 1 base, there was a span of 11 bases. The CDR3 nucleotides are TGTGCCAGCAGCTTAGGGGGCGGGTTTTCCTACGAGCAGTACTTC. This encodes CASSLGGGFSYEQYF.

This chain connects TRBV6-1 to TRBJ1-2, with a possible D match to TRBD1 (5 bases). V lost 3 bases to trimming and J lost 4 bases, with 18 bases between them. The germline gives CDR1 MNHNS, CDR2 SASEGT. The CDR3 contains 16 residues. The CDR3 loop is CASSENPGPLSYGYTF. For the CDR3, the DNA is TGTGCCAGCAGTGAGAATCCGGGACCGCTAAGCTATGGCTACACCTTC.

The V call is TRBV10-3, the J call TRBJ2-3; perhaps TRBD2 as D (6 bases). Trimming stripped 4 bases from V and 2 bases from J, with 10 bases between. Germline V CDR1 and CDR2: ENHRY, SYGVKD. This CDR3 is built from 14 residues. In nucleotides, the CDR3 is TGTGCCATCAGTGGGGGACTCCCCACAGATACGCAGTATTTT. Its protein is CAISGGLPTDTQYF.

The J gene is TRBJ2-7, the V gene TRBV10-1; 10 nucleotides line up with TRBD1. This CDR3 has 14 amino acids. V lost 3 bases, J lost 3 bases, and 2 bases stayed unmatched. In germline, CDR1 is WNHNN, CDR2 SYGVQD (reference sequence). CDR3 sequence reads: CASSDGQGGYEQYF. The DNA of the CDR3 is TGCGCCAGCAGTGATGGACAGGGGGGCTACGAGCAGTACTTC.

J is TRBJ1-2 and V is TRBV5-5; D unresolved. Trimming took off 1 base at V and 5 bases at J, with 6 bases between the two ends. Per germline, CDR1 SGHKS and CDR2 YYEKEE (reference sequence). The CDR3 covers 12 residues. CDR3 sequence: CASSLWGYGYTF. The CDR3 DNA is TGTGCCAGCAGCTTGTGGGGATATGGCTACACCTTC.

In this sample, this clone turned up once. V gene TRBV5-1 combines with J gene TRBJ2-1, with D perhaps matching TRBD1 (8 bases). This CDR3 has 15 residues. V shed 2 bases and J shed 4 bases, with 13 bases lying between them. Germline-derived CDR1 and CDR2 are SGHRS and YFSETQ. The DNA for the CDR3 is TGCGCCAGCAGCTTAGCGGGACAGGAATACAATGAGCAGTTCTTC. It specifies CASSLAGQEYNEQFF. Full variable domain (rest looked up from reference TRBV5-1 and TRBJ2-1): KAGVTQTPRYLIKTRGQQVTLSCSPISGHRSVSWYQQTPGQGLQFLFEYFSETQRNKGNFPGRFSGRQFSNSRSEMNVSTLELGDSALYLCASSLAGQEYNEQFFGPGTRLTVL.

The chain is built from TRBV7-9 and TRBJ1-5, with D hard to call. V lost 2 bases, J lost 5 bases, and 7 bases lay in between. There are 13 residues in the CDR3. Germline loops: CDR1 SEHNR, CDR2 FQNEAQ (reference sequence). CDR3 region: CASSLSPDQPQHF. The DNA of the CDR3 is TGTGCCAGCAGCTTAAGCCCTGATCAGCCCCAGCATTTT. Full variable domain (outside the CDR3, taken from reference TRBV7-9 and TRBJ1-5): DTGVSQNPRHKITKRGQNVTFRCDPISEHNRLYWYRQTLGQGPEFLTYFQNEAQLEKSRLLSDRFSAERPKGSFSTLEIQRTEQGDSAMYLCASSLSPDQPQHFGDGTRLSIL.

V usage is TRBV7-2 and J usage is TRBJ2-5; TRBD2 aligns across 11 bases. J lost 0 bases, V lost 3 bases, and 3 bases had no gene match. CDR3 length: 16 residues. The germline V gene encodes CDR1 SGHTA and CDR2 FQGNSA. As DNA, the CDR3 is TGTGCCAGCAGCTTTCTAGCGGGGGGTTACCAAGAGACCCAGTACTTC. Translation gives CASSFLAGGYQETQYF. The variable domain in full, completed from reference TRBV7-2 and TRBJ2-5, reads GAGVSQSPSNKVTEKGKDVELRCDPISGHTALYWYRQSLGQGLEFLIYFQGNSAPDKSGLPSDRFSAERTGGSVSTLTIQRTQQEDSAVYLCASSFLAGGYQETQYFGPGTRLLVL.